These T cell receptor beta chains were read from a single sample in a study of technical replicates of blood from several donors. Only in-frame clones appear in the TCRdb table, and some are missing; sequencing was by immunoSEQ multiplex PCR. The sample records around 100,000 clones, roughly 95% being singletons. Sequences were obtained from T cells isolated from PBMCs. The receptor set was obtained from a human donor in good health. Each CDR3 is given with its conserved first and last residue. D genes are given only for firm matches. The size entry is marked missing in some rows and otherwise reads once, few, many or a size class.

TRBV5-8	.	.	TRBJ1-5	16	TGTGCCAGCAGCTTGCGTGGTTTCGGTAGCAATCAGCCCCAGCATTTT	CASSLRGFGSNQPQHF
TRBV9	.	.	TRBJ2-1	18	TGTGCCAGCAGCGTAGCTTGGTCAACGGGGGTGGGGTACAATGAGCAGTTCTTC	CASSVAWSTGVGYNEQFF
TRBV7-2	.	.	TRBJ1-3	15	TGTGCCAGCAGCTTAACCAGTGGCTCTGGAAACACCATATATTTT	CASSLTSGSGNTIYF
TRBV28	.	TRBD1	TRBJ2-7	15	TGTGCCAGCAATTTCCGCGACAGGGGGCGTTACGAGCAGTACTTC	CASNFRDRGRYEQYF
TRBV11-3	.	.	TRBJ2-1	14	TGTGCCAGCAGCCCAGGTCTCCCCTACAATGAGCAGTTCTTC	CASSPGLPYNEQFF
TRBV2	.	.	TRBJ2-2	13	TGTGCCAGCAGTGAATGGTCGAGCGGGGAGCTGTTTTTT	CASSEWSSGELFF
TRBV10-3	once	.	TRBJ2-2	12	TGTGCCATCACCACTAGCACCGGGGAGCTGTTTTTT	CAITTSTGELFF
TRBV13	.	TRBD1	TRBJ2-7	15	TGTGCCAGCAGCTCCAGGGGACAGGGAGGGTACGAGCAGTACTTC	CASSSRGQGGYEQYF
TRBV9	.	TRBD1	TRBJ2-2	18	TGTGCCAGCAGCCCTAGGGGGGGACAGGGGGCTTGGGCCGGGGAGCTGTTTTTT	CASSPRGGQGAWAGELFF
TRBV29-1	.	.	TRBJ1-3	10	TGCAGCGCCGGGGAGAACGGAATATATTTT	CSAGENGIYF
TRBV28	.	TRBD1	TRBJ2-7	13	TGTGCCAGCAGGGGACAGGGGTCCTACGAGCAGTACTTC	CASRGQGSYEQYF
TRBV2	.	TRBD2	TRBJ2-1	15	TGTGCCAGCAGTGAAATTAGCGGGAGAGGCGATGAGCAGTTCTTC	CASSEISGRGDEQFF
TRBV10-1	.	TRBD1	TRBJ2-5	16	TGCGCCAGCAGTGAGTCGGGGACGGACAGGGTAGAGACCCAGTACTTC	CASSESGTDRVETQYF
TRBV28	.	TRBD1	TRBJ1-1	18	TGTGCCAGCAGTTTAGGAGGTGGTGGACAGGGCGGTGAGGCTGAAGCTTTCTTT	CASSLGGGGQGGEAEAFF
TRBV19	once	.	TRBJ2-7	13	TGTGCCAGTAGTATAGATGACAAGTACGAGCAGTACTTC	CASSIDDKYEQYF
TRBV2	.	.	TRBJ2-3	15	TGTGCCAGCAGTGAGGATGGGAGGTCCACAGATACGCAGTATTTT	CASSEDGRSTDTQYF
TRBV7-9	.	TRBD1	TRBJ2-3	17	TGTGCCAGCAGCTTAGTCCATTGGACAGGGGGCACAGATACGCAGTATTTT	CASSLVHWTGGTDTQYF
TRBV18	.	TRBD1	TRBJ1-5	14	TGTGCCAGCTCACGGGGACAGGGCAATCAGCCCCAGCATTTT	CASSRGQGNQPQHF
TRBV27	.	TRBD2	TRBJ2-7	13	TGTGCCAGCAGTTTATTTCGGGGGGACGAGCAGTACTTC	CASSLFRGDEQYF
TRBV6-4	.	.	TRBJ1-5	15	TGTGCCAGCAGTCCGCTGGGAGGGGTTGGTCAGCCCCAGCATTTT	CASSPLGGVGQPQHF
TRBV9	.	TRBD2	TRBJ2-1	15	TGTGCCAGCAGCGTAGTTAGCGGGAGGGCCAGTGAGCAGTTCTTC	CASSVVSGRASEQFF
TRBV19	.	.	TRBJ2-5	15	TGTGCCAGTAGTATTGGCGCAGGGAAGCAAGAGACCCAGTACTTC	CASSIGAGKQETQYF
TRBV9	.	.	TRBJ1-3	13	TGTGCCAGCAGCGGACACTCTGGAAACACCATATATTTT	CASSGHSGNTIYF
TRBV28	.	.	TRBJ1-2	10	TGTGCCAGCAGTGCTAATGGCTACACCTTC	CASSANGYTF
TRBV7-8	.	TRBD2	TRBJ2-1	15	TGTGCCAGCAGCTTAGAGGGACTAGCGATGGATGAGCAGTTCTTC	CASSLEGLAMDEQFF
TRBV5-4	.	.	TRBJ1-2	14	TGTGCCAGCTACCGAACCGGACAGATCTATGGCTACACCTTC	CASYRTGQIYGYTF
TRBV7-9	.	TRBD2	TRBJ2-1	11	TGTGCCAGCAGAAGCGGGCGGGGGGGGTTCTTC	CASRSGRGGFF
TRBV15	.	TRBD2	TRBJ2-1	15	TGTGCCACCAGCAGAGGGGGACTAGCCGACAATGAGCAGTTCTTC	CATSRGGLADNEQFF
TRBV4-2	.	TRBD2	TRBJ2-2	16	TGTGCCAGCAGCCAAGACCCGGGACTAGGGGGCGGGGAGCTGTTTTTT	CASSQDPGLGGGELFF
TRBV19	.	TRBD1	TRBJ1-5	13	TGTGCCAGTAGTATCGACAGGGATGTGCCCCAGCATTTT	CASSIDRDVPQHF
TRBV6-1	.	.	TRBJ2-7	13	TGTGCCAGCGGGGCCGGGTGGGGGGACGAGCAGTACTTC	CASGAGWGDEQYF
TRBV15	.	TRBD1	TRBJ1-5	15	TGTGCCACCAGCCCTGGACAGGAAAGCAATCAGCCCCAGCATTTT	CATSPGQESNQPQHF
TRBV5-1	once	TRBD2	TRBJ2-3	17	TGCGCCAGCAGCCCCGGACTAGCGGGAGGGCCCCAGGATACGCAGTATTTT	CASSPGLAGGPQDTQYF
TRBV30	.	.	TRBJ1-3	14	TGTGCCTGGAGTGTACCTAGACAGGGAAACACCATATATTTT	CAWSVPRQGNTIYF
TRBV19	.	.	TRBJ1-1	11	TGTGCCAGTACACGCGCTCCTGAAGCTTTCTTT	CASTRAPEAFF
TRBV5-4	.	TRBD2	TRBJ2-3	15	TGTGCCAGCAGCTTGGTTTCCTCCGGACTAGAATCGCAGTATTTT	CASSLVSSGLESQYF
TRBV27	.	TRBD1	TRBJ2-7	17	TGTGCCAGCAGGCTCAGACTTGGACAGGGGGTAACCTACGAGCAGTACTTC	CASRLRLGQGVTYEQYF
TRBV4-2	.	.	TRBJ2-5	15	TGTGCCAGCAGCCAAGGGGGGCAGCGGCAAGAGACCCAGTACTTC	CASSQGGQRQETQYF
TRBV25-1	.	.	TRBJ1-4	13	TGTGCCAGTCAGGGTATCCCTAATGAAAAACTGTTTTTT	CASQGIPNEKLFF
TRBV7-3	.	TRBD1	TRBJ2-4	13	TGTGCCAGCAGCCCAAGACAGGGAGCATCCATCACCTTC	CASSPRQGASITF
TRBV2	.	.	TRBJ2-7	12	TGTGCCAGCAGACTAAGTGTGAACGAGCAGTACTTC	CASRLSVNEQYF
TRBV28	.	.	TRBJ1-5	15	TGTGCCAGCAGTTTTCCAGGGCAGGCCACTGAGTCCCAGCATTTT	CASSFPGQATESQHF
TRBV4-1	.	TRBD1	TRBJ1-2	16	TGCGCCAGCCGGGGGACAGGCTTTCTGAAGGATGAGGGCTACACCTTC	CASRGTGFLKDEGYTF
TRBV10-3	.	TRBD2	TRBJ2-2	14	TGTGCCAACGCGGCGGGAGTTGACACCGGGGAGCTGTTTTTT	CANAAGVDTGELFF
TRBV5-1	.	TRBD1	TRBJ1-4	14	TGCGCCAGCAGCACCGGGACAGGGGGCCGAAAACTGTTTTTT	CASSTGTGGRKLFF
TRBV25-1	.	.	TRBJ2-3	13	TGTGCCAGCAGTGAATTTGGAGTAGATACGCAGTATTTT	CASSEFGVDTQYF
TRBV6-1	.	.	TRBJ1-2	12	TGTGCCAGCAAGAGCACAGGGAATGGCTACACCTTC	CASKSTGNGYTF
TRBV18	.	TRBD1	TRBJ2-7	16	TGTGCCAGCTCACCACTGATACAGGGGTGGTCCTACGAGCAGTACTTC	CASSPLIQGWSYEQYF
TRBV13	.	.	TRBJ1-1	15	TGTGCCAGCACCAATCCTCAGGAGGAGAACACTGAAGCTTTCTTT	CASTNPQEENTEAFF
TRBV5-8	.	.	TRBJ2-7	14	TGTGCCAGCAGCTTTTTATCCCGGGACTACGAGCAGTACTTC	CASSFLSRDYEQYF
TRBV27	.	TRBD2	TRBJ2-7	16	TGTGCCAGCAGTTTACGCGGACTAGCGGATTCCTACGAGCAGTACTTC	CASSLRGLADSYEQYF
TRBV9	.	TRBD2	TRBJ2-2	16	TGTGCCAGCAGCGTTAGTGGCGGGAGAAGCACCGGGGAGCTGTTTTTT	CASSVSGGRSTGELFF